Listed below are T cell receptor beta chains from one sample, sequenced in a study of blood T cell repertoires in COVID-19. Some clones are missing from TCRdb's copy, which holds only in-frame ones; the method was immunoSEQ multiplex PCR. The sample lists around 85,000 clones, almost 90% occurring once. The sequencing input was peripheral blood. The receptors were sampled from a woman of 80 years or more with active or convalescent COVID-19. Both conserved end residues are trimmed from each CDR3.

J: TRBJ1-2
V: TRBV6-5
CDR3: ASSYSWDRGEGYT

J: TRBJ1-4
V: TRBV5-1
CDR3: ASSLFGLKDEKLF

J: TRBJ1-4
V: TRBV6-1
CDR3: ASSEYYEKLF

J: TRBJ1-2
V: TRBV6-5
CDR3: ASRRQGTIGGYT

J: TRBJ2-7
V: TRBV7-2
CDR3: ASSIRDRGTGEQY

J: TRBJ2-5
V: TRBV24-1
CDR3: ATAATGTGTNHQETQY

J: TRBJ2-2
V: TRBV28
CDR3: ASSFRSMRTGELF

J: TRBJ2-1
V: TRBV27
CDR3: ASSPWDTMSNEQF

J: TRBJ1-1
V: TRBV5-4
CDR3: ASRTRGVNTEAF

J: TRBJ1-1
V: TRBV2
CDR3: ASEPARQNTEAF

J: TRBJ2-1
V: TRBV24-1
CDR3: ATEGTGPYNEQF

J: TRBJ2-3
V: TRBV5-1
CDR3: ASSLASFSTDTQY

J: TRBJ2-7
V: TRBV28
CDR3: ASSLFRGYEQY

J: TRBJ2-5
V: TRBV10-3
CDR3: AISEVASGAQETQY

J: TRBJ2-5
V: TRBV27
CDR3: ASSGTVAETQY

J: TRBJ2-4
V: TRBV7-2
CDR3: ASSSGFSANIQY

J: TRBJ2-3
V: TRBV19
CDR3: ASSVDRGRTDTQY

J: TRBJ2-7
V: TRBV9
CDR3: ASSARVGSSSYEQY

J: TRBJ2-7
V: TRBV11-2
CDR3: AGRTSGRAHEQY

J: TRBJ2-3
V: TRBV11-2
CDR3: ASRRTGFRADTQY

J: TRBJ2-7
V: TRBV12-1
CDR3: ASRWTAPTYEQY

J: TRBJ2-2
V: TRBV28
CDR3: ASSLGLDTGELF

J: TRBJ2-7
V: TRBV6-4
CDR3: ASSDAIVGSGTLEQY

J: TRBJ1-1
V: TRBV28
CDR3: ASWISGTEAF

J: TRBJ1-2
V: TRBV18
CDR3: ASSPQGDYGYT

J: TRBJ1-2
V: TRBV28
CDR3: ASSPQQGGSNYGYT

J: TRBJ2-7
V: TRBV5-8
CDR3: ASSLPGQGIDEQY

J: TRBJ2-1
V: TRBV7-3
CDR3: ASAPGGLAGYSYNEQF

J: TRBJ1-5
V: TRBV28
CDR3: ASWTVNQPQH

J: TRBJ2-1
V: TRBV3-1/TRBV3-2
CDR3: ASSPGYNEQF

J: TRBJ2-5
V: TRBV7-9
CDR3: ASSSTSGRALETQY

J: TRBJ2-7
V: TRBV18
CDR3: ASSPGQGGEQY

J: TRBJ1-1
V: TRBV18
CDR3: ASSPPSNRQTNEAF

J: TRBJ2-7
V: TRBV6-1
CDR3: ASSEQGIIHEQY

J: TRBJ2-5
V: TRBV5-1
CDR3: ASSSLAGETQY

J: TRBJ2-4
V: TRBV19
CDR3: ASSIEKQGGRAKNIQY

J: TRBJ2-1
V: TRBV6-5
CDR3: ASKGLAGERSEQF

J: TRBJ1-1
V: TRBV4-2
CDR3: ASSHSGGGTEAF

J: TRBJ1-2
V: TRBV7-2
CDR3: ASSLSQGVEGYT

J: TRBJ1-5
V: TRBV5-1
CDR3: ASSLETGGNQPQH

J: TRBJ1-4
V: TRBV3-1/TRBV3-2
CDR3: ASSQGFSEKLF

J: TRBJ1-1
V: TRBV27
CDR3: ASSSRQGWNTEAF

J: TRBJ2-2
V: TRBV5-5
CDR3: ASSLYRDSSNTGELF

J: TRBJ2-7
V: TRBV6-5
CDR3: ASSYSNGADEQY

J: TRBJ2-2
V: TRBV19
CDR3: ASSWNREFTSNTGELF

J: TRBJ2-1
V: TRBV19
CDR3: ASSGTSGIYNEQF

J: TRBJ1-1
V: TRBV2
CDR3: ASSLTDTEAF

J: TRBJ1-2
V: TRBV5-1
CDR3: ASSPTATGGGYT